This T cell receptor (beta chain) was documented in a study of blood T cell repertoires in COVID-19. In the study overall: Whether acute or convalescent, the COVID-19 samples came from the United States, Italy and Spain.

J was trimmed by 2 bases and V by 8 bases; bases with no gene match: 8. Germline V gene sequence: CDR1 SQVTM, CDR2 ANQGSEA. CDR3 length equals 13 residues. Authors' methods: It was from reference gene primer amplification that nucleated cell counts were estimated. TCRdb's copy holds only in-frame clones and misses some; the assay was immunoSEQ multiplex PCR. V, J and clone size are taken as reported in that table, and D and trimming were inferred from the DNA itself. In the table there are under 200,000 clones, about four fifths of which are singletons. Clinical histories supplied by participants themselves formed the basis of cohort assignment.

The TCR sequence derives from a man in his forties or fifties who had recovered from COVID-19. The sample was PBMCs or T cells enriched from blood (not recorded which). This chain connects TRBV29-1 to TRBJ1-1; TRBD1 matches 7 bases. For the CDR3, the DNA is TGCAGCTCAAGGGACAGATCAAACACTGAAGCTTTCTTT. Its protein product is CSSRDRSNTEAFF.